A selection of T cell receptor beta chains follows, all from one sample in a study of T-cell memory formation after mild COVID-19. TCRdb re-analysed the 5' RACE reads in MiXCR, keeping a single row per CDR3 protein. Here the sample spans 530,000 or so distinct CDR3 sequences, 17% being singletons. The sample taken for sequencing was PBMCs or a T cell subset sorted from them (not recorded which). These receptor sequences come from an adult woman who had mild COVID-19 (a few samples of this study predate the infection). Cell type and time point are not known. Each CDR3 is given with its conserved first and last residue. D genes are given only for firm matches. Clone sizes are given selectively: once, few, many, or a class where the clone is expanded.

CDR3aa: CASSQDASFGYNEQFF
CDR3nt: TGTGCCAGCAGCCAAGACGCTAGCTTCGGATACAATGAGCAGTTCTTC
abundance: few
j_gene: TRBJ2-1
d_gene: .
v_gene: TRBV14

CDR3aa: CASSLVVTTAVKDTDF
CDR3nt: TGTGCCAGCAGCTTAGTCGTCACGACGGCCGTAAAGGATACAGACTTC
abundance: few
j_gene: TRBJ1-2
d_gene: .
v_gene: TRBV7-8

CDR3aa: CASSQDIRTEQYF
CDR3nt: TGTGCCAGCAGCCAAGATATAAGGACCGAGCAGTACTTC
abundance: many
j_gene: TRBJ2-7
d_gene: .
v_gene: TRBV4-2

CDR3aa: CASSNRDGYTF
CDR3nt: TGTGCCAGCAGCAACAGGGATGGCTACACCTTC
abundance: few
j_gene: TRBJ1-2
d_gene: .
v_gene: TRBV7-9

CDR3aa: CSVVWGSEQYF
CDR3nt: TGCAGCGTTGTCTGGGGAAGCGAGCAGTACTTC
abundance: few
j_gene: TRBJ2-7
d_gene: .
v_gene: TRBV29-1

CDR3aa: CASSYSTGTANYGYTF
CDR3nt: TGTGCCAGCAGTTACTCAACGGGGACAGCTAACTATGGCTACACCTTC
abundance: .
j_gene: TRBJ1-2
d_gene: TRBD1
v_gene: TRBV6-6

CDR3aa: CASSQGAWVDTQYF
CDR3nt: TGTGCCAGCAGCCAAGGAGCGTGGGTGGATACGCAGTATTTT
abundance: .
j_gene: TRBJ2-3
d_gene: .
v_gene: TRBV14

CDR3aa: CASSLYRPPGDRRNTEAFF
CDR3nt: TGTGCCAGCAGCTTATACCGTCCCCCCGGGGACAGGCGAAACACTGAAGCTTTCTTT
abundance: .
j_gene: TRBJ1-1
d_gene: TRBD1
v_gene: TRBV7-9

CDR3aa: CAWSGTDAYNEQFF
CDR3nt: TGTGCCTGGAGTGGGACAGACGCTTACAATGAGCAGTTCTTC
abundance: few
j_gene: TRBJ2-1
d_gene: .
v_gene: TRBV30

CDR3aa: CATSERPGQGRHQPQHF
CDR3nt: TGTGCCACCAGTGAACGCCCGGGACAGGGAAGGCATCAGCCCCAGCATTTT
abundance: .
j_gene: TRBJ1-5
d_gene: TRBD1
v_gene: TRBV24-1

CDR3aa: CASSYTAGGGETQYF
CDR3nt: TGTGCCAGCAGTTACACAGCGGGGGGAGGAGAGACCCAGTACTTC
abundance: .
j_gene: TRBJ2-5
d_gene: TRBD2
v_gene: TRBV6-5

CDR3aa: CASTDRTYEQYF
CDR3nt: TGTGCCAGCACGGATAGAACCTACGAGCAGTACTTC
abundance: .
j_gene: TRBJ2-7
d_gene: .
v_gene: TRBV7-8

CDR3aa: CSARSNEQFF
CDR3nt: TGCAGTGCTAGATCCAATGAGCAGTTCTTC
abundance: .
j_gene: TRBJ2-1
d_gene: .
v_gene: TRBV20-1

CDR3aa: CATSRGTSGVTDTQYF
CDR3nt: TGTGCCACCAGCAGAGGGACTAGCGGGGTCACAGATACGCAGTATTTT
abundance: .
j_gene: TRBJ2-3
d_gene: TRBD2
v_gene: TRBV15

CDR3aa: CASSPAYGTGGKAGSNNEQFF
CDR3nt: TGTGCCAGCTCACCGGCTTACGGGACAGGGGGCAAAGCGGGAAGCAACAATGAGCAGTTCTTC
abundance: .
j_gene: TRBJ2-1
d_gene: TRBD1
v_gene: TRBV18